Listed below are T cell receptor beta chains from one sample, sequenced in a study of shared T cell receptors in the human thymus. TCRdb's table, derived via immunoSEQ multiplex PCR, lists solely in-frame clones and lacks some. The repertoire holds 500,000 to 850,000 clones, approximately 87% seen once, with 0.0094% in the top ten. These sequences were also reported in another study, on human thymus T cells.

Sequenced material: thymocytes. The receptor set was obtained from a boy in the first two years of life with a congenital heart defect. Both conserved end residues are part of each CDR3. The D gene is left open where the match is weak. A clone size is listed for some rows: how often the clone was seen (once, few, many), or a class if it is expanded.

v_call	j_call	cdr3_length	clone_size	d_call	cdr3_nt	cdr3_aa
TRBV19	TRBJ1-5	17	.	.	TGTGCCAGTAGTTATTCAAGAGTCAGGGAAAAAGGTCAGCCCCAGCATTTT	CASSYSRVREKGQPQHF
TRBV6-5	TRBJ1-6	14	once	.	TGTGCCAGCAGTTACTCGGACAGTTATTCCCCCCTCCACTTT	CASSYSDSYSPLHF
TRBV4-2	TRBJ2-7	15	.	TRBD1	TGTGCCAGCAGCCAGACCACCGGGACAGCCTACGAGCAGTACTTC	CASSQTTGTAYEQYF
TRBV6-5	TRBJ2-1	16	.	TRBD2	TGTGCCAGCAGTTACGGAAGCGGGGGGCAAGACAATGAGCAGTTCTTC	CASSYGSGGQDNEQFF
TRBV27	TRBJ1-6	18	.	TRBD1	TGTGCCAGCAGTTCACAGGGGACAGGGGGTTTTGTGTTTGGACCCCTCCACTTT	CASSSQGTGGFVFGPLHF
TRBV27	TRBJ2-7	18	.	TRBD1	TGTGCCAGCAAGATCGCCCCAACTTCGGGACAGGGGGCCTACGAGCAGTACTTC	CASKIAPTSGQGAYEQYF
TRBV5-1	TRBJ2-3	15	few	.	TGCGCCAGCAGCTTTTCTTTCGGGAGCACAGATACGCAGTATTTT	CASSFSFGSTDTQYF
TRBV28	TRBJ1-6	14	.	.	TGTGCCAGCAGTTCCCTAGGCCATCAGGGACCCCTCCACTTT	CASSSLGHQGPLHF
TRBV19	TRBJ2-5	17	once	TRBD2	TGTGCCAGTAGTATACCGCCGACTAGCGGGAGTGGGGAGACCCAGTACTTC	CASSIPPTSGSGETQYF
TRBV18	TRBJ1-2	13	.	.	TGTGCCAGCTCACCTGTAAAAAATTCCGGCTACACCTTC	CASSPVKNSGYTF
TRBV4-3	TRBJ2-2	15	.	TRBD2	TGCGCCAGCAGCCATCTAGCGGAGCTCACCGGGGAGCTGTTTTTT	CASSHLAELTGELFF
TRBV28	TRBJ2-3	17	.	TRBD2	TGTGCCAGCAGTTGTCCCTTAGCGGGGGGGCCCCCAGATACGCAGTATTTT	CASSCPLAGGPPDTQYF
TRBV15	TRBJ2-7	16	.	TRBD2	TGTGCCACCAGCGGAGGCGGACTAGCGGGAGGCTACGAGCAGTACTTC	CATSGGGLAGGYEQYF
TRBV28	TRBJ2-1	19	.	TRBD2	TGTGCCAGCAGCCACCCCGTGGGGACTAGCGGGAGGAAGGCTAATGAGCAGTTCTTC	CASSHPVGTSGRKANEQFF
TRBV7-8	TRBJ1-5	15	.	.	TGTGCCAGCAGCTTATTTTCCCGTAAAATCCAGCCCCAGCATTTT	CASSLFSRKIQPQHF
TRBV10-3	TRBJ2-3	16	once	.	TGTGCCATCAGTGGCGAACAGACAAGTAGCACAGATACGCAGTATTTT	CAISGEQTSSTDTQYF
TRBV9	TRBJ1-2	13	.	.	TGTGCCAGCAGCGAACAGGGCCTCTATGGCTACACCTTC	CASSEQGLYGYTF
TRBV20-1	TRBJ1-1	11	.	.	TGCAGTGCTAGGGGCGGGGTGGAAGCTTTCTTT	CSARGGVEAFF
TRBV4-3	TRBJ1-3	16	.	.	TGCGCCAGCAGCCAACGACAGGCGAGCTCTGGAAACACCATATATTTT	CASSQRQASSGNTIYF
TRBV4-1	TRBJ1-5	15	.	.	TGCGCCAGCAGCCAAGCTCGACAGGTCACTCAGCCCCAGCATTTT	CASSQARQVTQPQHF
TRBV5-4	TRBJ2-1	12	.	.	TGTGCCAGCAGCTTTAGGGGCAATGAGCAGTTCTTC	CASSFRGNEQFF
TRBV28	TRBJ1-5	17	.	TRBD1	TGTGCCAGCAGTTTAAGCGGGACAGGGGATAGCAATCAGCCCCAGCATTTT	CASSLSGTGDSNQPQHF
TRBV6-5	TRBJ2-3	15	.	.	TGTGCCAGCTGTCACCCGGGTCCCCGAGGAGATACGCAGTATTTT	CASCHPGPRGDTQYF
TRBV5-1	TRBJ2-1	15	.	TRBD2	TGCGCCAGCAGCCAGACTAGCGGGAGGAACAATGAGCAGTTCTTC	CASSQTSGRNNEQFF